This paragraph reports one T cell receptor (beta chain). Its antigen remains unidentified. This record comes from a study of T cell repertoires in cytomegalovirus infection. The CDR3 consists of 14 residues. In germline, CDR1 is MGHRA, CDR2 YSYEKL. Between the trimmed V and J ends, which lost 1 base and 3 bases, there was a span of 9 bases. TCRdb re-called the reads with MiXCR, one entry per CDR3 protein. The sample lists some 150,000 distinct CDR3 sequences, more than 25% seen once, with roughly half in the top ten. The source was CD8+ T cells from cultured PBMCs, collected from culture after CMV antigen stimulation. The receptor comes from a human donor in good health (CMV status not recorded). Some clones in this sample may be carry-over from other donors' samples. J is TRBJ2-5 and V is TRBV4-1; tentative D call: TRBD2 (6 bases). CDR3 bases: TGCGCCAGCAGCCAAGTCGGGACTGAAGAGACCCAGTACTTC. Translated: CASSQVGTEETQYF.